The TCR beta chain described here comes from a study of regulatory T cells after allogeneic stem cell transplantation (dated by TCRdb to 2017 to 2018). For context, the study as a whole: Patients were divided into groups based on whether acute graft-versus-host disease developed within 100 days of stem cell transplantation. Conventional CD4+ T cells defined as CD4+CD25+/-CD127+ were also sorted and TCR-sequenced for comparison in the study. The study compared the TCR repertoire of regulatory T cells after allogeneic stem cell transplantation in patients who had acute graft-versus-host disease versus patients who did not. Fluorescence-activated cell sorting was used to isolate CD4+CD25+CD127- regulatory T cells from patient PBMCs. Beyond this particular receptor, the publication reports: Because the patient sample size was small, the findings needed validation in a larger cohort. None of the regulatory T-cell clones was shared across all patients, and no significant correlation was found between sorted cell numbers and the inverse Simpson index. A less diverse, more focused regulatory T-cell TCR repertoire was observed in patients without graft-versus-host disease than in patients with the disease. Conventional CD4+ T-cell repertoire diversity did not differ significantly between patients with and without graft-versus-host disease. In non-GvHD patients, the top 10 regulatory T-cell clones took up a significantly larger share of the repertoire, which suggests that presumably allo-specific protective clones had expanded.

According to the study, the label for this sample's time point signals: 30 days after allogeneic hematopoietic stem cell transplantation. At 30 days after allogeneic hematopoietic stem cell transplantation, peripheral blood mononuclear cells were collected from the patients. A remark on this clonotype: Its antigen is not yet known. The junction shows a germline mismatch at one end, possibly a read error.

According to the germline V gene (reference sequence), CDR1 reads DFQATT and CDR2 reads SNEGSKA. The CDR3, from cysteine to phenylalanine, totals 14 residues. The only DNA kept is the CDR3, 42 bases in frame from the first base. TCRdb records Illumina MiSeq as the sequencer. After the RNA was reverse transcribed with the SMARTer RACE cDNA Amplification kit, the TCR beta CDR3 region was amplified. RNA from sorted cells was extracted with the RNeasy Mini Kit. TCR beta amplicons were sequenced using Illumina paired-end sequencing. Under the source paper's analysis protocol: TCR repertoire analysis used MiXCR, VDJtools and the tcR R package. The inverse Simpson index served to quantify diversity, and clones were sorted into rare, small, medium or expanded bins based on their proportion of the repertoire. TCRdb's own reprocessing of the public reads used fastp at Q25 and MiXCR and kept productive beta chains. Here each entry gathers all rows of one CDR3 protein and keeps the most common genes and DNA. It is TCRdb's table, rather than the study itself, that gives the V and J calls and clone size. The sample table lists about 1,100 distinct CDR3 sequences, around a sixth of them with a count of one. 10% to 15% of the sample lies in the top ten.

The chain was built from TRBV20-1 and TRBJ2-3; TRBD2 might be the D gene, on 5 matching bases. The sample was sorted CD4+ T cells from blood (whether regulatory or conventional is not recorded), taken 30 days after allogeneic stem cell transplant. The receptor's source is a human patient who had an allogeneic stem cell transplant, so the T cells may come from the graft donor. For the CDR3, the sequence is CSASPAGPTDAQYF. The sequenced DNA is TGCAGTGCTAGCCCGGCGGGCCCAACAGATGCGCAGTATTTT.